Following are 3 T cell receptor beta chains from one sample sequenced in a study of T-cell reconstitution after alpha-beta-depleted transplantation in children. Researchers prepared the TCRbeta library using unique molecular identifiers, the study reports. MiXCR, applied by TCRdb to the PCR reads, yields one record per CDR3 protein. The sample has just over 200,000 distinct CDR3 sequences, roughly 8.1% seen once. Here the sequenced sample was PBMCs, mostly from graft donor cells, taken 360 days after TCRalphabeta/CD19-depleted stem cell transplant. These receptors were taken from a male patient aged 2-15 years who had a stem cell transplant for acute myeloid leukemia, so the T cells may come from the graft donor.

There are a few counts of this clonotype. The rearrangement uses TRBV12-3 or TRBV12-4 and TRBJ2-5; D possibly corresponds to TRBD1 (5 bases). Trimming removed 3 bases from V and 1 base from J, with 12 bases in between. This CDR3 is 15 amino acids long. The CDR3 coding sequence is TGTGCCAGCAGTTTCCTGACAGCCTCCCAAGAGACCCAGTACTTC. This encodes CASSFLTASQETQYF.

The chain joins TRBV20-1 to TRBJ1-5; unclear D gene. In germline, CDR1 is DFQATT, CDR2 SNEGSKA (reference sequence). V gave up 4 bases and J gave up 0 bases, with 13 bases separating them. The CDR3 runs 15 residues. The CDR3: CSAIRTDLSNQPQHF. CDR3 nucleotide sequence: TGCAGTGCTATCCGGACGGACCTTAGCAATCAGCCCCAGCATTTT.

The chain employs TRBV6-2 or TRBV6-3 and TRBJ2-1; D gene ambiguous. The V end lost 2 bases, the J end lost 6 bases, and 5 bases lay between the germline ends. Germline-derived CDR1 and CDR2 are MNHEY and SVGEGT. This CDR3 has 12 amino acids. CDR3 nucleotide sequence: TGTGCCAGCAGTTACCTGGTCAATGAGCAGTTCTTC. Translated, it gives CASSYLVNEQFF.